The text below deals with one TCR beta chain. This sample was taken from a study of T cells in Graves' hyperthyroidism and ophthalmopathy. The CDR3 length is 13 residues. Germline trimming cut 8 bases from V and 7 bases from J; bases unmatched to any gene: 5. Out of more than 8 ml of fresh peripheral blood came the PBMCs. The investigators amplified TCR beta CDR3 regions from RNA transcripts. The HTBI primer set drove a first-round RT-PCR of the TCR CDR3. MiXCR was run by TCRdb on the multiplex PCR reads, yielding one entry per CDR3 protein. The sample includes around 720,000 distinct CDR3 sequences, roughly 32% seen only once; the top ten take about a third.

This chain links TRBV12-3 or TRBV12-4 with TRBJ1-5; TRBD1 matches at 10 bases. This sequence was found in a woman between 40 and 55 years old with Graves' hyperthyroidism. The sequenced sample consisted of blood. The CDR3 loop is CASAGTGVQPQHF. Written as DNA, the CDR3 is TGTGCCAGCGCCGGGACAGGGGTCCAGCCCCAGCATTTT.